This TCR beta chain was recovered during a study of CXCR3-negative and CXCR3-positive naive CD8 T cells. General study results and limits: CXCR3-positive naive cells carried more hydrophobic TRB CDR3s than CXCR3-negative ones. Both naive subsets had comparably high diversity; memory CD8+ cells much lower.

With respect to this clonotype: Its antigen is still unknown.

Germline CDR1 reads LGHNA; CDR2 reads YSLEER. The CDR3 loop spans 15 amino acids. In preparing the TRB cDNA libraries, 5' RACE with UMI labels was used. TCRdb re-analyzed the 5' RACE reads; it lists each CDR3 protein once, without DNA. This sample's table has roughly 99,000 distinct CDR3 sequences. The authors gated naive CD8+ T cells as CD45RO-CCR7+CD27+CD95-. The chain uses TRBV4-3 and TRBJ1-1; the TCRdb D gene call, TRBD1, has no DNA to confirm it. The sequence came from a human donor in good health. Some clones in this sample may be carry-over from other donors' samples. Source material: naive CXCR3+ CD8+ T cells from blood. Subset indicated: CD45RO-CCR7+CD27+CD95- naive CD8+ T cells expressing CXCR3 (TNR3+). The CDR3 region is CASSQDHGGGTGAFF.